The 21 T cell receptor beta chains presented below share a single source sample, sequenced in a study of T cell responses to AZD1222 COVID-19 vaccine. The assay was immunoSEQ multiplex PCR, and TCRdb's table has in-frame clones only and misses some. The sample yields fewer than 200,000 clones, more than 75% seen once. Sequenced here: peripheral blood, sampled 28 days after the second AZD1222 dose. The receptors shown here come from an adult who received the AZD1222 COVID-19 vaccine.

CDR3: CASSELGSITYNEQFF. The DNA of the CDR3 is TGTGCCAGCAGTGAACTAGGCTCCATTACCTACAATGAGCAGTTCTTC. This chain joins TRBV6-1 and TRBJ2-1; D gene ambiguous. The V and J ends lost 2 bases and 2 bases respectively, with 13 bases between them. CDR1 and CDR2 from the germline V gene are MNHNS and SASEGT. The CDR3 is 16 amino acids.

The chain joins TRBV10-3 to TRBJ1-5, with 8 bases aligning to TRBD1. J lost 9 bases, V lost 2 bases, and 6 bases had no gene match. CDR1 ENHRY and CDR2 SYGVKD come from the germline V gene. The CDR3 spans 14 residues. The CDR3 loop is CAISEGGQGGPQHF. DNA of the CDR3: TGTGCCATCAGTGAGGGTGGACAGGGCGGGCCCCAGCATTTT.

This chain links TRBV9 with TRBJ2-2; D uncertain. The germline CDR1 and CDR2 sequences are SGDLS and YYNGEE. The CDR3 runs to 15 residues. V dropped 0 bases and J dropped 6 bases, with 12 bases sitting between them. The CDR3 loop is CASSVADRSAGELFF. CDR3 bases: TGTGCCAGCAGCGTAGCAGACCGGAGCGCCGGGGAGCTGTTTTTT.

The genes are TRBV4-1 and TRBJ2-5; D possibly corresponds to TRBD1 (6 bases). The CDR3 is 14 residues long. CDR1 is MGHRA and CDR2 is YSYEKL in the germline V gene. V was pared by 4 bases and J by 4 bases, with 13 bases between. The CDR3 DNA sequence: TGCGCCAGCAGCCCCCTAGCAGGGGTAGAGACCCAGTACTTC. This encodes CASSPLAGVETQYF.

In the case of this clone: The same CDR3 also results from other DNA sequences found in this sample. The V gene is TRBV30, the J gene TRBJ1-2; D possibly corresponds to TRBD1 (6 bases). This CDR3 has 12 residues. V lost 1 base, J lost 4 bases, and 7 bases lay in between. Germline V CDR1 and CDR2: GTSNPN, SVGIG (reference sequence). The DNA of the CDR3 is TGTGCCTGGAGTGGAGGGGGCTATGGCTACACCTTC. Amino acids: CAWSGGGYGYTF.

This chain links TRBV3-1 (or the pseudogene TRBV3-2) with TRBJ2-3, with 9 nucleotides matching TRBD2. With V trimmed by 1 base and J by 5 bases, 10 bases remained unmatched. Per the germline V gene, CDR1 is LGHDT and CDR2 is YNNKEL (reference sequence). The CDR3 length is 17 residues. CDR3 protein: CASSQGMAGGRGDTQYF. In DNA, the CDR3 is TGTGCCAGCAGCCAAGGAATGGCGGGAGGGAGGGGAGATACGCAGTATTTT.

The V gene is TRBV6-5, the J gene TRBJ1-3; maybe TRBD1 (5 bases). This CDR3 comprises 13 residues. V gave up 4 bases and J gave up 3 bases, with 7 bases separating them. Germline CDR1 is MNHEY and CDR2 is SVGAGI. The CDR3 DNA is TGTGCCAGCAGTTCCACAGGTGGAAACACCATATATTTT. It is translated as CASSSTGGNTIYF.

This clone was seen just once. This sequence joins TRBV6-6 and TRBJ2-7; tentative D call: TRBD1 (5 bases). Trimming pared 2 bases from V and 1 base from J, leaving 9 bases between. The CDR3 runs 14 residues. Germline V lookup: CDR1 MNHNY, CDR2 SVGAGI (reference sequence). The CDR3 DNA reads TGTGCCAGCAGTTACGGCCAGGGATCCTACGAGCAGTACTTC. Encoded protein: CASSYGQGSYEQYF.

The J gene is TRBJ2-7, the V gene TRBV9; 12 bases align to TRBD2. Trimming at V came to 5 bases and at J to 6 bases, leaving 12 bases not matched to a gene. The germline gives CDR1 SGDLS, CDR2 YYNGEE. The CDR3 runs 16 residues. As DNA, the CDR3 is TGTGCCAGCAGTCCAGTGGCTAGCGGGAGGGGGACCGAGCAGTACTTC. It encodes CASSPVASGRGTEQYF. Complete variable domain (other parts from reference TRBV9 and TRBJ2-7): DSGVTQTPKHLITATGQRVTLRCSPRSGDLSVYWYQQSLDQGLQFLIQYYNGEERAKGNILERFSAQQFPDLHSELNLSSLELGDSALYFCASSPVASGRGTEQYFGPGTRLTVT.

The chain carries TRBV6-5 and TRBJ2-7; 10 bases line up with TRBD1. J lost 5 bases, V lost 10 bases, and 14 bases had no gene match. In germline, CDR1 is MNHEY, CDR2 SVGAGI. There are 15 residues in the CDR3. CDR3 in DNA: TGTGCCACCGCCTCCCCGGGACAGGGGTCCCACGAGCAGTACTTC. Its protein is CATASPGQGSHEQYF.

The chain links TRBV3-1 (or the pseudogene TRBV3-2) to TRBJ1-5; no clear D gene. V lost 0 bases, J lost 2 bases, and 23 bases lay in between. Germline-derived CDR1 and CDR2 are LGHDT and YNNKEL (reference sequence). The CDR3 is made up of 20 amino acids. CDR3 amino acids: CASSQDVPREAEGRNQPQHF. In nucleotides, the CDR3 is TGTGCCAGCAGCCAAGATGTGCCTCGGGAAGCCGAAGGGCGCAATCAGCCCCAGCATTTT.

CDR3 in amino acids: CASSQLGRMNTEAFF. CDR3 sequence (DNA): TGTGCCAGCAGCCAGCTGGGACGGATGAACACTGAAGCTTTCTTT. This chain connects TRBV4-2 to TRBJ1-1; D may be TRBD1 (5 bases). V was cut by 3 bases and J by 0 bases, with 11 bases left in between. The germline V gene has CDR1 LGHNA and CDR2 YNFKEQ. The CDR3 length is 15 residues.

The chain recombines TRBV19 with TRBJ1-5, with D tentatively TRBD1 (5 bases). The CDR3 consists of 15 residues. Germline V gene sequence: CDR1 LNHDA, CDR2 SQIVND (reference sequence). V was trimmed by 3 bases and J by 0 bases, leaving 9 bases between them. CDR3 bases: TGTGCCAGTAGTATTGAGGGACTTAGCAATCAGCCCCAGCATTTT. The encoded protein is CASSIEGLSNQPQHF.

The CDR3 loop reads CASSLRGASNQPQHF. The CDR3 DNA reads TGTGCCAGCAGTTTAAGGGGGGCGAGCAATCAGCCCCAGCATTTT. This chain uses TRBV6-5 with TRBJ1-5; TRBD1 is a possible D gene (6 bases). From germline, CDR1 is MNHEY and CDR2 SVGAGI. The germline V and J ends were trimmed by 4 bases and 1 base, with 11 bases remaining between them. The CDR3 runs to 15 residues.

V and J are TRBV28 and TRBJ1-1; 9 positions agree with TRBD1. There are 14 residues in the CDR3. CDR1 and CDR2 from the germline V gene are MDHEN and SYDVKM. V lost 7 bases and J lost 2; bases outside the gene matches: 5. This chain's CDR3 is CASTAGQGNTEAFF. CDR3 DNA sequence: TGTGCCAGCACCGCGGGACAGGGAAACACTGAAGCTTTCTTT.

The CDR3 sequence is CASSLVTSGPTDTQYF. The CDR3 DNA sequence: TGTGCCAGCAGCTTAGTAACTAGCGGCCCCACAGATACGCAGTATTTT. This chain links TRBV11-2 with TRBJ2-3; 8 nucleotides agree with TRBD2. CDR1 is SGHAT, CDR2 FQNNGV, per germline. The V segment lost 1 base and the J segment 2 bases; nucleotides outside the gene matches: 5. The CDR3 runs 16 residues.

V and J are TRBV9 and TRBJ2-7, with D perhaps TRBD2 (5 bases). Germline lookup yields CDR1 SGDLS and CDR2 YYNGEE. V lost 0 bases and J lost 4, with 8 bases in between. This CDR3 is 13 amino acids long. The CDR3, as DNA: TGTGCCAGCAGCGTAGCAGAGGGATACGAGCAGTACTTC. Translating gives CASSVAEGYEQYF. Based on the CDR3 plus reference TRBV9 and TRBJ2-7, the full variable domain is DSGVTQTPKHLITATGQRVTLRCSPRSGDLSVYWYQQSLDQGLQFLIQYYNGEERAKGNILERFSAQQFPDLHSELNLSSLELGDSALYFCASSVAEGYEQYFGPGTRLTVT.

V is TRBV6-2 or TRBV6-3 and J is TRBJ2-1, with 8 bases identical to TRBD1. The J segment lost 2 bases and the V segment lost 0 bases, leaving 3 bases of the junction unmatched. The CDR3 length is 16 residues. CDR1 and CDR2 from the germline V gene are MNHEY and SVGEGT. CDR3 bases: TGTGCCAGCAGTTACTCCAGGGGGCAAGCCTACAATGAGCAGTTCTTC. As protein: CASSYSRGQAYNEQFF.

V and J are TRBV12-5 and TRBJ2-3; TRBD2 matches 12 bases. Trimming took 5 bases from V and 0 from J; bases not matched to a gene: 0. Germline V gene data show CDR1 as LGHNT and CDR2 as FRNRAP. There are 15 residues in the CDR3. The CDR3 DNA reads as TGTGCTAGTGGTCTAGCGGGAGGGAGCACAGATACGCAGTATTTT. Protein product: CASGLAGGSTDTQYF. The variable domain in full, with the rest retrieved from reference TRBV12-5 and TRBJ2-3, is DARVTQTPRHKVTEMGQEVTMRCQPILGHNTVFWYRQTMMQGLELLAYFRNRAPLDDSGMPKDRFSAEMPDATLATLKIQPSEPRDSAVYFCASGLAGGSTDTQYFGPGTRLTVL.

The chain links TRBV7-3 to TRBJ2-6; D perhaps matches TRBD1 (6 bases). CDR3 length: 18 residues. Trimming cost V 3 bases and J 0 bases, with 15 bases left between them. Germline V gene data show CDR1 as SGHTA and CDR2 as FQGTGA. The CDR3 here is CASSLGGRGSSGANVLTF. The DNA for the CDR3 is TGTGCCAGCAGCTTGGGCGGCAGGGGCTCCTCTGGGGCCAACGTCCTGACTTTC.

The DNA for the CDR3 is TGTGCCAGCAGCTTCGGACTAACGAACACCGGGGAGCTGTTTTTT. This encodes CASSFGLTNTGELFF. The chain employs TRBV5-4 and TRBJ2-2; possible D gene TRBD2, 6 bases. Per germline, CDR1 SGHNT and CDR2 YYREEE (reference sequence). CDR3 length: 15 residues. The V end lost 2 bases, the J end lost 0 bases, and 8 bases lay between the germline ends. Looking up the rest from reference TRBV5-4 and TRBJ2-2 gives the full variable domain: ETGVTQSPTHLIKTRGQQVTLRCSSQSGHNTVSWYQQALGQGPQFIFQYYREEENGRGNFPPRFSGLQFPNYSSELNVNALELDDSALYLCASSFGLTNTGELFFGEGSRLTVL.